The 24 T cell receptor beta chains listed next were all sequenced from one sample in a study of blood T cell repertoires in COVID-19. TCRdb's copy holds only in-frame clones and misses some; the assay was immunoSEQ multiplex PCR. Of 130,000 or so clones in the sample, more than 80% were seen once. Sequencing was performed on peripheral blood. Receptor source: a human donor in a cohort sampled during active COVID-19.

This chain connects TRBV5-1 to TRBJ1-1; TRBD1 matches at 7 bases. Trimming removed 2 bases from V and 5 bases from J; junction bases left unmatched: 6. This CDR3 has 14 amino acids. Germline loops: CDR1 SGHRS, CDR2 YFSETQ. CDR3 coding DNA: TGCGCCAGCAGCTTCGACAGGGTGGAGACTGAAGCTTTCTTT. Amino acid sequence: CASSFDRVETEAFF. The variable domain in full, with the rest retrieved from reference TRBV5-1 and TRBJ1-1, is KAGVTQTPRYLIKTRGQQVTLSCSPISGHRSVSWYQQTPGQGLQFLFEYFSETQRNKGNFPGRFSGRQFSNSRSEMNVSTLELGDSALYLCASSFDRVETEAFFGQGTRLTVV.

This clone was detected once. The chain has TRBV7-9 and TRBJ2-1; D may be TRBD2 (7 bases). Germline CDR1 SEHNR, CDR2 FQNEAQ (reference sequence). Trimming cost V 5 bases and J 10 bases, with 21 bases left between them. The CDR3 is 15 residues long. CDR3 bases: TGTGCCAGCAGCCTCGATGCCGGGGGGCGGGACGAGCAGTTCTTC. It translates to CASSLDAGGRDEQFF.

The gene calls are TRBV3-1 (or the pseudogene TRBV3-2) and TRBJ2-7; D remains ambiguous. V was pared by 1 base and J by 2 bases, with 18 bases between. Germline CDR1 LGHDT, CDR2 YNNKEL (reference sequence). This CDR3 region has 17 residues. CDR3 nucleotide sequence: TGTGCCAGCAGCCAAGGTCCGGGTGTTAGCCCTGCCTACGAGCAGTACGTC. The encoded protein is CASSQGPGVSPAYEQYV.

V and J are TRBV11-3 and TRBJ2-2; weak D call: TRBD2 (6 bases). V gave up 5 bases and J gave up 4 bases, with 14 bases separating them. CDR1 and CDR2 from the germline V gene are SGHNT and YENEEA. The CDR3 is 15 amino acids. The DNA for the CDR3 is TGTGCCAGCAGCATCAGCGGGCAGACCACCGGGGAGCTGTTTTTT. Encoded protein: CASSISGQTTGELFF.

The DNA for the CDR3 is TGTGCCAGCACGGCGGGCTATGAGCAGTTCTTC. It translates to CASTAGYEQFF. The V gene is TRBV6-5, the J gene TRBJ2-1; possibly TRBD2 for D (5 bases). This CDR3 comprises 11 residues. The V gene lost 7 bases and the J gene lost 8 bases, with 9 bases spanning the gap. Looked up from germline, CDR1 is MNHEY and CDR2 is SVGAGI.

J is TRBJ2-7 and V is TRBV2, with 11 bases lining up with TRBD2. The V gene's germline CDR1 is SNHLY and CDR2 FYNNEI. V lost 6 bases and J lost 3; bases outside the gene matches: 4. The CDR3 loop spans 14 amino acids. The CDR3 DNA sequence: TGTGCCAGCAGACTAGCGGGGGAACGCTACGAGCAGTACTTC. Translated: CASRLAGERYEQYF.

CDR3 nucleotide sequence: TGTGCCAGCAGCCAAGCGTCCGTGGGGCAGGGTGGCTACACCTTC. Translating it yields CASSQASVGQGGYTF. This chain uses TRBV4-2 with TRBJ1-2; a possible D gene is TRBD1 (5 bases). V was pared by 1 base and J by 7 bases, with 16 bases between. The germline V gene has CDR1 LGHNA and CDR2 YNFKEQ. CDR3 length: 15 amino acids.

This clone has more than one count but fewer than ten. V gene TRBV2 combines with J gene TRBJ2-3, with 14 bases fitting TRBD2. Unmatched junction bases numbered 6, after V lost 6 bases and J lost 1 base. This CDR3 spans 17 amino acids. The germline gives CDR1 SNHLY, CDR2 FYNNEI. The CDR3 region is CASSTSGLAGGTDTQYF. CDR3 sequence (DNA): TGTGCCAGCAGCACCTCGGGACTAGCGGGGGGCACAGATACGCAGTATTTT.

In nucleotides, the CDR3 is TGTGCCAGCAGCCGAATGGAGGGGTCCAATTCTCGGGGCTACACCTTC. As protein: CASSRMEGSNSRGYTF. The rearrangement uses TRBV7-9 and TRBJ1-2; the D gene is possibly TRBD1 (5 bases). From germline, CDR1 is SEHNR and CDR2 FQNEAQ (reference sequence). CDR3 length: 16 amino acids. The V end lost 5 bases, the J end lost 8 bases, and 24 bases lay between the germline ends.

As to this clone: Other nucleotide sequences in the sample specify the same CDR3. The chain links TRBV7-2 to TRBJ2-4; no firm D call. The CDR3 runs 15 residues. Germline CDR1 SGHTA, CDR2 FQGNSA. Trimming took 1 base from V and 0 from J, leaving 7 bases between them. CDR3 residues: CASSLVALAKNIQYF. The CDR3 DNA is TGTGCCAGCAGCTTAGTGGCCCTAGCCAAAAACATTCAGTACTTC.

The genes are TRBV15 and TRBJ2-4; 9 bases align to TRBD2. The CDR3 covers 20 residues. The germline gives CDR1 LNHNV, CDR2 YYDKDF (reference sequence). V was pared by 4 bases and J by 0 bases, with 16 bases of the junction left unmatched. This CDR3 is CATSTLMRRAGGIAKNIQYF. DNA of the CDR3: TGTGCCACCAGCACCCTGATGCGGAGAGCGGGGGGCATAGCCAAAAACATTCAGTACTTC.

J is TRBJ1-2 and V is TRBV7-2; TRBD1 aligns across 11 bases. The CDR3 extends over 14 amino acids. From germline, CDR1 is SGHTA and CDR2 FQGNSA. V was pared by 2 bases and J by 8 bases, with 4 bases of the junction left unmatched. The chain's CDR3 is CASSLWTGGGGYTF. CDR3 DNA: TGTGCCAGCAGCTTATGGACAGGGGGCGGCGGCTACACCTTC.

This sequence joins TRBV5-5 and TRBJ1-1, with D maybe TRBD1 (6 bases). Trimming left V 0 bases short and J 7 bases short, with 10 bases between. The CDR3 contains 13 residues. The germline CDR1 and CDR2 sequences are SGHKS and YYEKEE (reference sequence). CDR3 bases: TGTGCCAGCAGCTTGGACAGGGTGGTTGAAGCTTTCTTT. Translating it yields CASSLDRVVEAFF. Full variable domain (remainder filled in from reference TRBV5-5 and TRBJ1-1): DAGVTQSPTHLIKTRGQQVTLRCSPISGHKSVSWYQQVLGQGPQFIFQYYEKEERGRGNFPDRFSARQFPNYSSELNVNALLLGDSALYLCASSLDRVVEAFFGQGTRLTVV.

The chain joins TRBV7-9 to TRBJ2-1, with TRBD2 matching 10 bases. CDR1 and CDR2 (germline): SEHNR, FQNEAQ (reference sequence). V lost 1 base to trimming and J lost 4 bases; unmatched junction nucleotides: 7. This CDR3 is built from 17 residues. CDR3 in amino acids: CASSLGSSGRLYNEQFF. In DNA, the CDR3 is TGTGCCAGCAGCTTAGGGAGTAGCGGGAGGTTATACAATGAGCAGTTCTTC.

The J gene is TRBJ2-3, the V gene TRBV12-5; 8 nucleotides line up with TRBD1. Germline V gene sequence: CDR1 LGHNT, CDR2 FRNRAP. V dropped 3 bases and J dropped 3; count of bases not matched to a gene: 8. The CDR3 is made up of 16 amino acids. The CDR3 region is CASGFGQGGGTDTQYF. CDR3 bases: TGTGCTAGTGGTTTTGGACAGGGAGGAGGGACAGATACGCAGTATTTT.

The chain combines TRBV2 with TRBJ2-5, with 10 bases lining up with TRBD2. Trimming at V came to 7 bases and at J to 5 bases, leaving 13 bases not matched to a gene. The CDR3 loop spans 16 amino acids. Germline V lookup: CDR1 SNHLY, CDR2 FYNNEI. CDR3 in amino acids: CASILTPLAGAETQYF. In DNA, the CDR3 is TGTGCCAGCATCCTTACACCGCTAGCGGGAGCGGAGACCCAGTACTTC.

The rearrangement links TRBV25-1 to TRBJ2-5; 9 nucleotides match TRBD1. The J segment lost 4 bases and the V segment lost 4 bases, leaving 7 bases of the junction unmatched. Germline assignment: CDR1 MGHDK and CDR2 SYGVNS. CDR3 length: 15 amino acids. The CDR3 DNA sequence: TGTGCCAGCAGTGGGCCGGGACAGGGCAGAGAGACCCAGTACTTC. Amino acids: CASSGPGQGRETQYF.

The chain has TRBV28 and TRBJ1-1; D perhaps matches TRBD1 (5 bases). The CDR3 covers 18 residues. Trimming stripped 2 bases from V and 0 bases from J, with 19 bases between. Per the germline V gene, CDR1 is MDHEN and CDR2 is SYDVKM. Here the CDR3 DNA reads TGTGCCAGCAGTTTACCCTCGGTGATTGGGGCAATGAACACTGAAGCTTTCTTT. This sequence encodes CASSLPSVIGAMNTEAFF.

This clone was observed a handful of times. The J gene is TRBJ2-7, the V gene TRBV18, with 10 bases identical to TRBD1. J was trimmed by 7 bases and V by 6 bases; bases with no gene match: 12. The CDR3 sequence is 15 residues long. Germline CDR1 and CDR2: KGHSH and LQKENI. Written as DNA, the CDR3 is TGTGCCAGCTCTATAGTGGGACAGGGGTACACGGAGCAGTACTTC. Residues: CASSIVGQGYTEQYF. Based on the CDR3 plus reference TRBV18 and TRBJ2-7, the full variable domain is NAGVMQNPRHLVRRRGQEARLRCSPMKGHSHVYWYRQLPEEGLKFMVYLQKENIIDESGMPKERFSAEFPKEGPSILRIQQVVRGDSAAYFCASSIVGQGYTEQYFGPGTRLTVT.

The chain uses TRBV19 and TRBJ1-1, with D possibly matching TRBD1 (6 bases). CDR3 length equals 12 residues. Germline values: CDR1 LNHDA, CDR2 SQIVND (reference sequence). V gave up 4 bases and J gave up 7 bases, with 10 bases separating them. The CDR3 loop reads CASSNRAGEAFF. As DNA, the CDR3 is TGTGCCAGTAGTAACAGGGCAGGTGAAGCTTTCTTT.

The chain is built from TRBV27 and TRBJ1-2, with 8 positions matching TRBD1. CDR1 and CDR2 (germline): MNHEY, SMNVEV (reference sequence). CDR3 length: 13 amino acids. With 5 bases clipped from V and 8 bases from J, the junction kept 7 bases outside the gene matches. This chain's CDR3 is CASSTDRADGYTF. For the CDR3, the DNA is TGTGCCAGCAGTACGGACAGGGCAGACGGCTACACCTTC.

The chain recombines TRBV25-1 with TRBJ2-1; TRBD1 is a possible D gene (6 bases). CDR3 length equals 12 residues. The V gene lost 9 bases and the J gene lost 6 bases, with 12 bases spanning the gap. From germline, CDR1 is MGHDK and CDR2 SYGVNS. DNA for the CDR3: TGTGCCAGTAACCGGGACACCAATGAGCAGTTCTTC. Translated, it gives CASNRDTNEQFF. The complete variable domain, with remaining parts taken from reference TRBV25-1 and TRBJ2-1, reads EADIYQTPRYLVIGTGKKITLECSQTMGHDKMYWYQQDPGMELHLIHYSYGVNSTEKGDLSSESTVSRIRTEHFPLTLESARPSHTSQYLCASNRDTNEQFFGPGTRLTVL.

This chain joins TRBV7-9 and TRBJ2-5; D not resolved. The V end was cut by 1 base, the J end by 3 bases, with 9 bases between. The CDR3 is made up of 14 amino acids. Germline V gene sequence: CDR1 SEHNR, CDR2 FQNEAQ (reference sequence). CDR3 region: CASSLGAHEETQYF. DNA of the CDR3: TGTGCCAGCAGCTTAGGGGCGCATGAAGAGACCCAGTACTTC.

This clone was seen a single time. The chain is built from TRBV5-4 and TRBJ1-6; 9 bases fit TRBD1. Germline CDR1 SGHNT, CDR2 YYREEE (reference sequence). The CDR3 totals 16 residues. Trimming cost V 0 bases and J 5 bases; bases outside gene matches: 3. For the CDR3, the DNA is TGTGCCAGCAGCTTGGACAGGGGGCTGAATAATTCACCCCTCCACTTT. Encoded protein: CASSLDRGLNNSPLHF.